The 27 T cell receptor beta chains below come from one sample, sequenced in a study of T-cell reconstitution after alpha-beta-depleted transplantation in children. TCRbeta library preparation incorporated unique molecular identifiers. TCRdb used MiXCR to reprocess the PCR reads, holding one entry per CDR3 protein. This sample carries about 280,000 distinct CDR3 sequences, 11% of them seen once, and the ten largest clones take roughly a quarter. The specimen was peripheral blood, collected 180 days after TCRalphabeta/CD19-depleted stem cell transplant. These TCRs come from a male patient between 2 and 15 years old who had a stem cell transplant for chronic granulomatous disease, so the T cells may come from the graft donor.

This clonotype was seen ten or more times. The J gene is TRBJ1-4, the V gene TRBV20-1; D might be TRBD1 (6 bases). The CDR3 runs to 13 residues. Germline-derived CDR1 and CDR2 are DFQATT and SNEGSKA (reference sequence). V lost 3 bases and J lost 6, with 11 bases in between. The CDR3 sequence is CSASGGSYEKLFF. The CDR3, as DNA: TGCAGTGCTAGCGGGGGCTCATATGAAAAACTGTTTTTT.

This clonotype was observed at least ten times. V is TRBV7-2 and J is TRBJ2-1; 10 nucleotides agree with TRBD2. J was trimmed by 2 bases and V by 5 bases; bases with no gene match: 18. Germline-derived CDR1 and CDR2 are SGHTA and FQGNSA. CDR3 length equals 20 residues. The chain's CDR3 is CASSPRLKLAGSVTYNEQFF. The CDR3 DNA sequence: TGTGCCAGCAGCCCACGATTAAAACTAGCGGGATCAGTAACCTACAATGAGCAGTTCTTC.

This clonotype was recorded many times. V usage is TRBV5-5 and J usage is TRBJ2-5; D tentatively fits TRBD1 or TRBD2 (5 bases each). There are 14 residues in the CDR3. Deletions cut 1 base from V and 8 bases from J, with 15 bases between. Germline V gene sequence: CDR1 SGHKS, CDR2 YYEKEE (reference sequence). This CDR3 is CASSLWDGRETQYF. The CDR3 DNA sequence: TGTGCCAGCAGCTTGTGGGACGGCCGAGAAACCCAGTACTTC.

Ten or more counts support this clonotype. The V call is TRBV6-2 or TRBV6-3, the J call TRBJ2-1; D may be TRBD1 (5 bases). In germline, CDR1 is MNHEY, CDR2 SVGEGT. Trimming took off 3 bases at V and 10 bases at J, with 10 bases between the two ends. The CDR3 extends over 12 amino acids. CDR3 sequence (DNA): TGTGCCAGCAGTTATCCGACAGCAGAGCAGTTCTTC. It specifies CASSYPTAEQFF.

This clonotype was seen repeatedly, ten times or more. The genes are TRBV7-2 and TRBJ1-1, with D maybe TRBD1 (5 bases). The CDR3 spans 13 residues. V lost 6 bases and J lost 4, with 12 bases in between. Looked up from germline, CDR1 is SGHTA and CDR2 is FQGNSA. CDR3 amino acids: CASSRTQGTEAFF. Written as DNA, the CDR3 is TGTGCCAGCAGTCGTACTCAGGGCACTGAAGCTTTCTTT.

In this sample, this clonotype turned up many times. The genes are TRBV20-1 and TRBJ2-7, with 9 positions matching TRBD2. The CDR3 runs to 13 residues. V lost 5 bases to trimming and J lost 2 bases; unmatched junction nucleotides: 4. From germline, CDR1 is DFQATT and CDR2 SNEGSKA (reference sequence). As DNA, the CDR3 is TGCAGTGCTGTGCCTAGCGGGACCTACGAGCAGTACTTC. It translates to CSAVPSGTYEQYF.

In its sample, this clonotype was seen many times. CDR3: CSARDDWLHLETQYF. The DNA of the CDR3 is TGCAGTGCTAGAGATGATTGGCTGCATTTGGAGACCCAGTACTTC. The rearrangement links TRBV20-1 to TRBJ2-5, with D hard to call. V was clipped by 0 bases and J by 5 bases, with 16 bases between them. Germline CDR1 DFQATT, CDR2 SNEGSKA (reference sequence). This CDR3 has 15 amino acids.

A word on this clonotype: A much more abundant neighbour one base away suggests this may be a read error. The chain carries TRBV24-1 and TRBJ1-1; 9 bases are shared with TRBD1. This CDR3 is 15 amino acids long. Germline loops: CDR1 KGHDR, CDR2 SFDVKD. CDR3 residues: CATSDSGTGNPEAFF. CDR3 in DNA: TGTGCCACCAGTGATTCCGGGACAGGGAACCCTGAAGCTTTCTTT.

This clonotype showed up many times. The chain is built from TRBV20-1 and TRBJ2-2; 7 bases are a match to TRBD1. Trimming cost V 4 bases and J 4 bases; bases outside gene matches: 6. The CDR3 runs 14 residues. Germline values: CDR1 DFQATT, CDR2 SNEGSKA (reference sequence). In nucleotides, the CDR3 is TGCAGTGCTACCGGGACAGACTTCACCGGGGAGCTGTTTTTT. Residues: CSATGTDFTGELFF.

This clonotype was recorded at least ten times. This chain links TRBV7-6 with TRBJ1-4; D gene uncertain. V gave up 3 bases and J gave up 8 bases, with 10 bases separating them. The germline CDR1 and CDR2 sequences are SGHVS and FNYEAQ. The CDR3 is 13 residues long. The CDR3 DNA is TGTGCCAGCAGCTTGGACGGGTTGGAAAAACTGTTTTTT. Translating gives CASSLDGLEKLFF.

The chain's CDR3 is CASSQDWQTYEQYF. CDR3 DNA sequence: TGCGCCAGCAGCCAAGATTGGCAAACCTACGAGCAGTACTTC. The chain has TRBV4-3 and TRBJ2-7; D is ambiguous. Trimming pared 0 bases from V and 2 bases from J, leaving 8 bases between. CDR3 length: 14 amino acids. From germline, CDR1 is LGHNA and CDR2 YSLEER.

Only a few counts were recorded for this clonotype. V gene TRBV3-1 combines with J gene TRBJ1-2; maybe TRBD1 (6 bases). This CDR3 has 14 amino acids. Per the germline V gene, CDR1 is LGHDT and CDR2 is YNNKEL (reference sequence). V gave up 0 bases and J gave up 8 bases, with 13 bases separating them. The CDR3 sequence is CASSQDGGTGGYTF. In DNA form, the CDR3 reads TGTGCCAGCAGCCAAGATGGAGGAACAGGGGGCTACACCTTC. The full variable domain, its missing parts supplied by reference TRBV3-1 and TRBJ1-2, is DTAVSQTPKYLVTQMGNDKSIKCEQNLGHDTMYWYKQDSKKFLKIMFSYNNKELIINETVPNRFSPKSPDKAHLNLHINSLELGDSAVYFCASSQDGGTGGYTFGSGTRLTVV.

Ten or more counts support this clonotype. The rearrangement links TRBV5-5 to TRBJ1-1; D unresolved. The V end was cut by 1 base, the J end by 3 bases, with 13 bases between. Germline loops: CDR1 SGHKS, CDR2 YYEKEE (reference sequence). The CDR3 is 15 residues long. The CDR3 region has the DNA TGTGCCAGCAGCTTGTTCGAGGGTATGTACACTGAAGCTTTCTTT. Protein sequence: CASSLFEGMYTEAFF.

This clonotype occurred many times. The chain employs TRBV29-1 and TRBJ1-2; possible D gene TRBD1, 5 bases. Germline V gene lookup returns CDR1 SQVTM and CDR2 ANQGSEA. Trimming cost V 7 bases and J 4 bases, with 13 bases left between them. CDR3 length equals 12 residues. The DNA of the CDR3 is TGCAGCGCCGGGACCGATGGCTATGGCTACACCTTC. It translates to CSAGTDGYGYTF. The full variable domain, with the rest looked up from reference TRBV29-1 and TRBJ1-2, is SAVISQKPSRDICQRGTSLTIQCQVDSQVTMMFWYRQQPGQSLTLIATANQGSEATYESGFVIDKFPISRPNLTFSTLTVSNMSPEDSSIYLCSAGTDGYGYTFGSGTRLTVV.

This clonotype was recorded at least ten times. V and J are TRBV4-2 and TRBJ2-7; the match to TRBD2 covers 7 bases. The CDR3 is 13 residues long. V dropped 3 bases and J dropped 6; count of bases not matched to a gene: 5. The V gene's germline CDR1 is LGHNA and CDR2 YNFKEQ. Here the CDR3 reads CASSQGGSAEQYF. The CDR3 DNA reads as TGTGCCAGCAGCCAGGGGGGGTCCGCCGAGCAGTACTTC.

This chain uses TRBV7-8 with TRBJ1-5, with TRBD1 identical over 10 bases. This CDR3 region has 17 residues. J was trimmed by 4 bases and V by 5 bases; bases with no gene match: 11. The germline V gene has CDR1 SGHVS and CDR2 FQNEAQ. As DNA, the CDR3 is TGTGCCAGCAGCACTATAAGAGGGACAGGGGAAAATCAGCCCCAGCATTTT. This sequence encodes CASSTIRGTGENQPQHF.

Concerning this clonotype itself: This sequence may be a read error, since a much larger clone differs from it by one base. V is TRBV5-6 and J is TRBJ2-1; D may correspond to TRBD1 or TRBD2 (5 bases each). Germline CDR1 SGHDT, CDR2 YYEEEE. Between the trimmed V and J ends, which lost 4 bases and 6 bases, there was a span of 17 bases. The CDR3 length is 15 residues. CDR3 amino acids: CASSGWVGDRNEQFF. As DNA, the CDR3 is TGTGCCAGCAGCGGATGGGTGGGGGATCGCAATGAGCAGTTCTTC.

This clonotype showed up many times. The chain couples TRBV5-1 to TRBJ1-2, with D hard to call. The CDR3 loop spans 15 amino acids. The V gene lost 1 base and the J gene lost 3 bases, with 13 bases spanning the gap. Germline loops: CDR1 SGHRS, CDR2 YFSETQ. Here the CDR3 reads CASSLNGIEDYGYTF. CDR3 in DNA: TGCGCCAGCAGCTTGAACGGTATAGAAGACTATGGCTACACCTTC.

Many counts were recorded for this clonotype. The rearrangement joins TRBV6-1 to TRBJ1-5, with a possible D match to TRBD1 (5 bases). CDR1 and CDR2 from the germline V gene are MNHNS and SASEGT. V lost 10 bases and J lost 6, with 16 bases in between. The CDR3 is 13 amino acids. In DNA form, the CDR3 reads TGTGCCACCCTTTCGAGGGGTAGTCAGCCCCAGCATTTT. Its protein is CATLSRGSQPQHF.

This clonotype has ten or more counts. The V and J genes are TRBV12-3 or TRBV12-4 and TRBJ1-1; no definite D call. The CDR3 spans 15 residues. The V and J ends lost 3 bases and 6 bases respectively, with 17 bases between them. CDR3 residues: CASSLRALGLPEAFF. Written as DNA, the CDR3 is TGTGCCAGCAGTTTGAGGGCCCTCGGTTTGCCTGAAGCTTTCTTT.

The chain joins TRBV10-3 to TRBJ2-1; D not certain. With 0 bases removed from V and 7 bases from J, the gap between germline ends came to 13 bases. The CDR3 is 15 amino acids. Germline loops: CDR1 ENHRY, CDR2 SYGVKD. The CDR3 DNA reads as TGTGCCATCAGTGAGTCTAATAGGGCTGTTAATGAGCAGTTCTTC. It translates to CAISESNRAVNEQFF.

Many counts were recorded for this clonotype. The chain employs TRBV5-1 and TRBJ2-7; 11 nucleotides agree with TRBD1. CDR1 and CDR2 from the germline V gene are SGHRS and YFSETQ. Trimming removed 7 bases from V and 3 bases from J; junction bases left unmatched: 6. The CDR3 sequence is 14 residues long. The CDR3 spells CASSSGTGGYEQYF. DNA of the CDR3: TGCGCCAGCTCATCCGGGACAGGGGGCTACGAGCAGTACTTC.

This clonotype was counted at least ten times. V and J are TRBV15 and TRBJ2-1; TRBD2 is a possible D gene (6 bases). This CDR3 spans 16 amino acids. Germline V gene sequence: CDR1 LNHNV, CDR2 YYDKDF (reference sequence). Between the trimmed V and J ends, which lost 5 bases and 1 base, there was a span of 15 bases. CDR3 amino acids: CATSGTLAGSYNEQFF. CDR3 DNA: TGTGCCACCAGCGGAACGTTGGCGGGGTCCTACAATGAGCAGTTCTTC.

This clonotype was observed many times. This rearrangement joins TRBV19 to TRBJ2-6; weak D call: TRBD2 (6 bases). Germline V CDR1 and CDR2: LNHDA, SQIVND (reference sequence). Trimming pared 1 base from V and 0 bases from J, leaving 10 bases between. This CDR3 has 17 amino acids. Here the CDR3 reads CASSIGSRGSGANVLTF. The CDR3 DNA reads TGTGCCAGTAGTATAGGATCGCGGGGCTCTGGGGCCAACGTCCTGACTTTC.

This clonotype was observed at least ten times. V gene TRBV5-1 combines with J gene TRBJ2-2; the D is unclear. The CDR3 sequence is 16 residues long. V dropped 0 bases and J dropped 0 bases, with 9 bases sitting between them. Per germline, CDR1 SGHRS and CDR2 YFSETQ. In DNA, the CDR3 is TGCGCCAGCAGCTTGGGGGCTACTTCGAACACCGGGGAGCTGTTTTTT. Amino acid sequence: CASSLGATSNTGELFF. Together with reference TRBV5-1 and TRBJ2-2, the CDR3 gives the full variable domain: KAGVTQTPRYLIKTRGQQVTLSCSPISGHRSVSWYQQTPGQGLQFLFEYFSETQRNKGNFPGRFSGRQFSNSRSEMNVSTLELGDSALYLCASSLGATSNTGELFFGEGSRLTVL.

This clonotype has at least ten counts. This chain uses TRBV12-3 or TRBV12-4 with TRBJ2-7, with 13 bases fitting TRBD2. This CDR3 has 15 residues. Trimming cost V 6 bases and J 3 bases; bases outside gene matches: 5. The CDR3 sequence is CASSTGTSGVYEQYF. The CDR3 DNA sequence: TGTGCCAGCAGCACCGGGACTAGCGGGGTCTACGAGCAGTACTTC.

This clonotype was recorded many times. This sequence joins TRBV4-1 and TRBJ1-4; 11 positions match TRBD1. The V gene end was trimmed by 3 bases and the J gene end by 10 bases; junction bases not matched to a gene: 7. The CDR3 is made up of 15 amino acids. Germline V lookup: CDR1 MGHRA, CDR2 YSYEKL. CDR3 in DNA: TGCGCCAGCAGCCAGGAGGACAGGGGGCGCGGAAAACTGTTTTTT. Residues: CASSQEDRGRGKLFF.